These T cell receptor beta chains were read from a single sample in a study of tumor-infiltrating lymphocytes in localized non-small cell lung cancer. Sequenced by immunoSEQ multiplex PCR; TCRdb stores in-frame clones only, minus some. The sample includes roughly 13,000 clones, around four fifths of them seen just once. Sequenced input: uninvolved lung tissue not adjacent to the tumor. The receptors were sampled from a human donor with non-small cell lung cancer. Each CDR3 is given without its conserved first and last residue.

V: TRBV5-1; CDR3: ASRRGGAGPAEEKLF
V: TRBV19; CDR3: ASSIEFGQNYGYT
V: TRBV28; CDR3: ASSPISGTSAYEQY
V: TRBV12-5; CDR3: AGVPTMARNYGYT
V: TRBV19; CDR3: ASRARGRSNQPQH
V: TRBV29-1; CDR3: SAVTGGGNQPQH
V: TRBV19; CDR3: ASSMVLAGGYEQF
V: TRBV7-6; CDR3: ASSLEAGGPGETQY
V: TRBV7-1; CDR3: ASSSVAGTYEQY
V: TRBV6-5; CDR3: ASRSLQGVETQY
V: TRBV30; CDR3: AWSLQGVNTEAF
V: TRBV2; CDR3: ASSVSYSNQPQH
V: TRBV6-5; CDR3: ASSGVPPMATEAF
V: TRBV5-1; CDR3: ASRTTTSSYEQY
V: TRBV9; CDR3: ASSPRTSGPWETQY
V: TRBV6-1; CDR3: ASSELGVRYGYT
V: TRBV5-1; CDR3: ASSSTSGGTDTQY
V: TRBV30; CDR3: AWSSTGRALNSPLH
V: TRBV6-5; CDR3: ASSYETGKFYEQY